This T cell receptor (beta chain) was retrieved from a study of blood T cell repertoires in COVID-19. Study background: Spain, Italy and the United States supplied samples that represented acute and convalescent COVID-19.

TCRdb's table, derived via immunoSEQ multiplex PCR, lists solely in-frame clones and lacks some. Of some 350,000 clones detected, 88% appear once; the ten largest clones hold 5%. All enrollees were roughly 18 to 89 years old and from roughly 22 US areas. J lost 10 bases, V lost 6 bases, and 7 bases had no gene match. CDR3 length equals 13 residues. The clonotype comes from a man aged 25-40 years who had recovered from COVID-19. The chain carries TRBV12-3 or TRBV12-4 and TRBJ2-1, with TRBD1 matching over 9 bases. Source material: PBMCs or T cells enriched from blood (not recorded which). DNA of the CDR3: TGTGCCAGCAGCCATAGGACAGGGGAAGAGCAGTTCTTC. Translating it yields CASSHRTGEEQFF.